These 23 T cell receptor beta chains came from one sample sequenced in a study of human T cells and chemical hapten exposure. Time point: patch test 3, about 24 weeks after DPC sensitization. Indicated treatment: therapeutic diphenylcyclopropenone sensitization with weekly scalp DPC. TCRdb re-called the RACE reads with MiXCR, one entry per CDR3 protein. Among 95,000 to 150,000 distinct CDR3 sequences, approximately 11% were seen once, and the ten largest hold more than 2%. The sample consisted of whole blood, taken in connection with sensitization to the hapten diphenylcyclopropenone (DPC). The source is a woman in her forties or fifties with alopecia areata. Some clones in this sample may be carry-over from other donors' samples.

The genes are TRBV6-5 and TRBJ2-3, with no clear D. Trimming cost V 3 bases and J 1 base, with 11 bases left between them. This CDR3 is 15 amino acids long. CDR1 and CDR2 from the germline V gene are MNHEY and SVGAGI. The CDR3 here is CASSYLGSGTDTQYF. The CDR3 bases are TGTGCCAGCAGTTATTTGGGGTCCGGCACAGATACGCAGTATTTT.

There are a few counts of this clonotype. This chain joins TRBV29-1 and TRBJ2-5, with unresolved D. This CDR3 region has 11 residues. Germline V lookup: CDR1 SQVTM, CDR2 ANQGSEA. Trimming removed 5 bases at V and 1 base at J, with 5 bases between. CDR3 DNA: TGCAGCGTTTCTTCCCAAGAGACCCAGTACTTC. Its protein product is CSVSSQETQYF.

This clonotype has a handful of counts. The rearrangement uses TRBV2 and TRBJ1-2; a weak D match, TRBD1 (5 bases). Trimming removed 1 base at V and 4 bases at J, with 10 bases between. This CDR3 contains 14 residues. Per germline, CDR1 SNHLY and CDR2 FYNNEI. CDR3 in DNA: TGTGCCAGCAGTGAAGGAACAGGAGTCTATGGCTACACCTTC. Translation: CASSEGTGVYGYTF.

The V call is TRBV3-1, the J call TRBJ2-1; no clear D gene. Germline values: CDR1 LGHDT, CDR2 YNNKEL (reference sequence). The CDR3 is made up of 12 amino acids. V was trimmed by 2 bases and J by 5 bases, leaving 4 bases between them. The CDR3 reads CASSQSNNEQFF. The CDR3 DNA reads as TGTGCCAGCAGCCAAAGCAACAATGAGCAGTTCTTC.

The chain recombines TRBV27 with TRBJ2-7; D not resolved. Trimming took 5 bases from V and 2 from J, leaving 13 bases between them. Germline V gene lookup returns CDR1 MNHEY and CDR2 SMNVEV (reference sequence). The CDR3 length is 14 residues. The CDR3 bases are TGTGCCAGCAGTCCGGCAAGTGTTCCCTACGAGCAGTACTTC. It translates to CASSPASVPYEQYF.

This rearrangement joins TRBV5-6 to TRBJ1-5; D is ambiguous. The germline gives CDR1 SGHDT, CDR2 YYEEEE. This CDR3 has 14 amino acids. V lost 0 bases and J 3 bases, leaving 7 bases between the germline ends. CDR3 sequence: CASSLGHFNQPQHF. The CDR3 DNA reads as TGTGCCAGCAGCTTGGGACACTTCAATCAGCCCCAGCATTTT.

This chain links TRBV5-1 with TRBJ2-3; D not resolved. The CDR3 is 14 amino acids. The V and J ends lost 5 bases and 2 bases respectively, with 12 bases between them. The germline V gene has CDR1 SGHRS and CDR2 YFSETQ. In DNA, the CDR3 is TGCGCCAGCAGGGACCGTGCGATCACAGATACGCAGTATTTT. As protein: CASRDRAITDTQYF.

At least ten counts were recorded for this clonotype. The rearrangement uses TRBV4-3 and TRBJ2-7, with 10 bases lining up with TRBD2. V trimming: 4 bases; J trimming: 5 bases; junction bases outside the gene matches: 8. The CDR3 extends over 15 amino acids. CDR1 is LGHNA, CDR2 YSLEER, per germline. The CDR3 DNA follows: TGCGCCAGCAGCCGAGCGGGAGGGCCCCTCGACGAGCAGTACTTC. Translated, it gives CASSRAGGPLDEQYF.

This clonotype was detected ten times or more. CDR3: CSARVPFGTGERTQYF. CDR3 coding DNA: TGCAGTGCTAGAGTTCCCTTCGGGACAGGGGAAAGGACCCAGTACTTC. This sequence joins TRBV20-1 and TRBJ2-5; 10 bases align to TRBD1. Per germline, CDR1 DFQATT and CDR2 SNEGSKA (reference sequence). This CDR3 has 16 amino acids. Trimming cost V 1 base and J 7 bases; bases outside gene matches: 12.

This clonotype was counted at least ten times. V is TRBV7-9 and J is TRBJ2-7; 8 bases fit TRBD2. J gave up 5 bases and V 4 bases, and 16 bases lay outside the gene matches. The CDR3 is made up of 17 amino acids. CDR1 is SEHNR and CDR2 is FQNEAQ in the germline V gene (reference sequence). In DNA form, the CDR3 reads TGTGCCAGCAGCTGGAGAACCAGCGGGAGAAGTGGGAACGAGCAGTACTTC. Translated, it gives CASSWRTSGRSGNEQYF.

This chain links TRBV15 with TRBJ2-5; D possibly corresponds to TRBD2 (7 bases). The CDR3 has 15 residues. V was clipped by 0 bases and J by 5 bases, with 13 bases between them. CDR1 LNHNV and CDR2 YYDKDF come from the germline V gene (reference sequence). The CDR3 here is CATSRDRGGPETQYF. CDR3 bases: TGTGCCACCAGCAGAGATAGGGGGGGGCCCGAGACCCAGTACTTC. Drawing the rest from reference TRBV15 and TRBJ2-5, the complete variable domain is DAMVIQNPRYQVTQFGKPVTLSCSQTLNHNVMYWYQQKSSQAPKLLFHYYDKDFNNEADTPDNFQSRRPNTSFCFLDIRSPGLGDTAMYLCATSRDRGGPETQYFGPGTRLLVL.

This clonotype was detected a few times. The rearrangement links TRBV20-1 to TRBJ1-1, with 7 positions matching TRBD1. The CDR3 loop spans 13 amino acids. The germline V gene encodes CDR1 DFQATT and CDR2 SNEGSKA (reference sequence). V lost 5 bases and J lost 5; bases outside the gene matches: 8. The CDR3 nucleotides are TGCAGTGCTCCGAAACAGGGGAGGACTGAAGCTTTCTTT. Protein product: CSAPKQGRTEAFF.

This clonotype was found many times. V is TRBV20-1 and J is TRBJ1-5; maybe TRBD1 (6 bases). V lost 0 bases and J 3 bases, leaving 15 bases between the germline ends. There are 16 residues in the CDR3. Germline V gene lookup returns CDR1 DFQATT and CDR2 SNEGSKA (reference sequence). DNA of the CDR3: TGCAGTGCTAGAGATAGATCCGGACAGATCAATCAGCCCCAGCATTTT. This encodes CSARDRSGQINQPQHF.

This clonotype has a handful of counts. This chain uses TRBV7-2 with TRBJ1-2; no reliable D call. Trimming took 4 bases from V and 3 from J, leaving 18 bases between them. The germline V gene has CDR1 SGHTA and CDR2 FQGNSA. The CDR3 totals 16 residues. The chain's CDR3 is CASSSPNVLLDYGYTF. Here the CDR3 DNA reads TGTGCCAGCAGCTCACCGAACGTGCTTCTAGACTATGGCTACACCTTC.

The rearrangement links TRBV20-1 to TRBJ1-1; TRBD1 aligns across 7 bases. This CDR3 region has 15 residues. V gave up 3 bases and J gave up 0 bases; unmatched junction bases: 7. Germline values: CDR1 DFQATT, CDR2 SNEGSKA (reference sequence). The CDR3 spells CSASATGALNTEAFF. In DNA form, the CDR3 reads TGCAGTGCTAGTGCTACAGGGGCCCTGAACACTGAAGCTTTCTTT.

This clonotype was observed many times. The chain joins TRBV10-3 to TRBJ1-1; D remains ambiguous. The CDR3 is 13 amino acids. The germline CDR1 and CDR2 sequences are ENHRY and SYGVKD. Deletions cut 6 bases from V and 2 bases from J, with 10 bases between. The CDR3: CAISEQHNTEAFF. CDR3 coding DNA: TGTGCCATCAGCGAACAACATAACACTGAAGCTTTCTTT.

This clonotype was picked up many times. The J gene is TRBJ2-7, the V gene TRBV5-1, with D uncertain. V gave up 7 bases and J gave up 1 base, with 12 bases separating them. From germline, CDR1 is SGHRS and CDR2 YFSETQ. The CDR3 covers 13 residues. Here the CDR3 DNA reads TGCGCCAGCGCAACGGCCTCATCCTACGAGCAGTACTTC. Residues: CASATASSYEQYF.

This clonotype was observed a handful of times. The chain joins TRBV15 to TRBJ1-5, with 7 bases lining up with TRBD1. Looked up from germline, CDR1 is LNHNV and CDR2 is YYDKDF (reference sequence). The CDR3 extends over 13 amino acids. Trimming at V came to 5 bases and at J to 2 bases, leaving 0 bases not matched to a gene. This chain's CDR3 is CATSGQGNQPQHF. The CDR3 DNA sequence: TGTGCCACCAGCGGACAGGGCAATCAGCCCCAGCATTTT.

V is TRBV7-9 and J is TRBJ1-6, with 9 bases matching TRBD1. This CDR3 region has 15 residues. J was trimmed by 7 bases and V by 1 base; bases with no gene match: 2. Looked up from germline, CDR1 is SEHNR and CDR2 is FQNEAQ (reference sequence). In nucleotides, the CDR3 is TGTGCCAGCAGCTTAGGTGGGACAGGGAATTCACCCCTCCACTTT. The encoded protein is CASSLGGTGNSPLHF. The variable domain in full, completed from reference TRBV7-9 and TRBJ1-6, reads DTGVSQNPRHKITKRGQNVTFRCDPISEHNRLYWYRQTLGQGPEFLTYFQNEAQLEKSRLLSDRFSAERPKGSFSTLEIQRTEQGDSAMYLCASSLGGTGNSPLHFGNGTRLTVT.

The chain combines TRBV20-1 with TRBJ1-1, with D possibly matching TRBD1 (5 bases). V was shortened by 4 bases and J by 4 bases, with 13 bases between the two germline ends. The CDR3 contains 13 residues. Germline V gene data show CDR1 as DFQATT and CDR2 as SNEGSKA (reference sequence). The CDR3 DNA sequence: TGCAGTGCTATTCAAGCTGGGGCCACTGAAGCTTTCTTT. It encodes CSAIQAGATEAFF.

This clonotype was counted a few times. The chain joins TRBV29-1 to TRBJ1-4; 10 nucleotides match TRBD1. The V segment lost 7 bases and the J segment 0 bases; nucleotides outside the gene matches: 8. CDR1 is SQVTM, CDR2 ANQGSEA, per germline. The CDR3 covers 16 residues. The DNA of the CDR3 is TGCAGCGCCAAGACAGGGGGCCGTACAACTAATGAAAAACTGTTTTTT. Protein: CSAKTGGRTTNEKLFF.

This clonotype came up many times. The chain couples TRBV27 to TRBJ2-5; TRBD2 matches at 9 bases. Trimming at V came to 2 bases and at J to 3 bases, leaving 1 base not matched to a gene. This CDR3 has 14 amino acids. Germline V gives CDR1 MNHEY, CDR2 SMNVEV (reference sequence). The CDR3 is CASSLIAGEETQYF. In nucleotides, the CDR3 is TGTGCCAGCAGTTTAATAGCGGGAGAAGAGACCCAGTACTTC.

Comments on this clonotype: A much larger clone is a single base away; this may be a read error. This CDR3 fails to terminate in the conserved phenylalanine or tryptophan, so it likely reflects a read error. The chain links TRBV6-5 to TRBJ2-7; no clear D gene. The CDR3 contains 12 residues. Germline V gene lookup returns CDR1 MNHEY and CDR2 SVGAGI. Trimming removed 0 bases at V and 5 bases at J, with 5 bases between. In DNA form, the CDR3 reads TGTGCCAGCAGTTACTCGGCCCACGAGCAGTACTCC. Translating gives CASSYSAHEQYS.